The 18 T cell receptor beta chains in this list originate from one sample, sequenced in a study of blood T cell repertoires in COVID-19. TCRdb's copy holds only in-frame clones and misses some; the assay was immunoSEQ multiplex PCR. The table lists some 260,000 clones, 88% of them singletons. The sequenced material came from peripheral blood. Source of these receptors: a woman in her 70s with COVID-19, enrolled during active disease.

This clone was picked up one time. The rearrangement joins TRBV7-9 to TRBJ1-1; 8 positions agree with TRBD1. The CDR3 sequence is 16 residues long. Trimming at V came to 5 bases and at J to 1 base, leaving 9 bases not matched to a gene. Per germline, CDR1 SEHNR and CDR2 FQNEAQ (reference sequence). The CDR3 DNA reads as TGTGCCAGCAGCCCGAGCCAGGACAGGGCGAACACTGAAGCTTTCTTT. Amino acid sequence: CASSPSQDRANTEAFF.

This sequence joins TRBV6-5 and TRBJ1-4; tentatively, D is TRBD1 (6 bases). Germline loops: CDR1 MNHEY, CDR2 SVGAGI. V was clipped by 0 bases and J by 4 bases, with 12 bases between them. The CDR3 is 16 amino acids. CDR3 in amino acids: CASSYSPDRYNEKLFF. Written as DNA, the CDR3 is TGTGCCAGCAGTTACTCTCCGGACAGATATAATGAAAAACTGTTTTTT.

The rearrangement uses TRBV27 and TRBJ1-1; D possibly corresponds to TRBD1 (6 bases). CDR3 length: 15 residues. The V gene's germline CDR1 is MNHEY and CDR2 SMNVEV (reference sequence). Trimming removed 2 bases from V and 4 bases from J, with 14 bases in between. In DNA, the CDR3 is TGTGCCAGCAGTTTACAACCCGCAGGGGTCACTGAAGCTTTCTTT. It yields the protein CASSLQPAGVTEAFF.

The chain carries TRBV3-1 (or the pseudogene TRBV3-2) and TRBJ1-1; TRBD1 aligns across 7 bases. The V segment lost 6 bases and the J segment 7 bases; nucleotides outside the gene matches: 2. This CDR3 is 11 amino acids long. The germline V gene has CDR1 LGHDT and CDR2 YNNKEL (reference sequence). The CDR3 loop reads CASRGQVEAFF. CDR3 nucleotides: TGTGCCAGCAGAGGACAGGTTGAAGCTTTCTTT.

The chain links TRBV18 to TRBJ2-7; D possibly corresponds to TRBD2 (7 bases). The CDR3 runs 15 residues. CDR1 is KGHSH, CDR2 LQKENI, per germline. Deletions cut 5 bases from V and 3 bases from J, with 17 bases between. CDR3 amino acids: CASSTQGGGGYEQYF. In DNA, the CDR3 is TGTGCCAGCTCAACACAGGGAGGGGGGGGCTACGAGCAGTACTTC.

V is TRBV5-1 and J is TRBJ1-2; D call uncertain. Trimming cost V 10 bases and J 2 bases, with 15 bases left between them. From germline, CDR1 is SGHRS and CDR2 YFSETQ. The CDR3 runs to 13 residues. The CDR3 sequence is CAGSPGGNYGYTF. The CDR3 region has the DNA TGCGCCGGGTCCCCCGGAGGAAACTATGGCTACACCTTC.

The chain joins TRBV7-9 to TRBJ1-2; D unclear. The V end was cut by 3 bases, the J end by 8 bases, with 13 bases between. The CDR3 is made up of 13 amino acids. Germline V CDR1 and CDR2: SEHNR, FQNEAQ (reference sequence). The CDR3 coding sequence is TGTGCCAGCAGCTTCGGGTCGCTACTCGGCTACACCTTC. Amino acid sequence: CASSFGSLLGYTF.

V usage is TRBV5-4 and J usage is TRBJ2-5; TRBD2 matches 8 bases. J gave up 5 bases and V 4 bases, and 16 bases lay outside the gene matches. The CDR3 is 17 amino acids. Germline lookup yields CDR1 SGHNT and CDR2 YYREEE (reference sequence). CDR3 protein: CASSLGAGRALGETQYF. CDR3 in DNA: TGTGCCAGCAGCCTGGGGGCCGGGAGGGCCCTCGGGGAGACCCAGTACTTC.

This chain joins TRBV5-6 and TRBJ1-6, with a possible D match to TRBD1 (5 bases). Trimming stripped 1 base from V and 5 bases from J, with 13 bases between. The CDR3 spans 16 residues. Germline V gene lookup returns CDR1 SGHDT and CDR2 YYEEEE. In DNA form, the CDR3 reads TGTGCCAGCAGCTTGCAAAGGGGAAGACATAATTCACCCCTCCACTTT. Translation: CASSLQRGRHNSPLHF.

The V and J genes are TRBV27 and TRBJ1-2; 7 bases match TRBD1. CDR3 length: 13 amino acids. With 2 bases clipped from V and 5 bases from J, the junction kept 2 bases outside the gene matches. Germline CDR1 and CDR2: MNHEY and SMNVEV (reference sequence). This CDR3 reads CASSLRGLYGYTF. The CDR3 nucleotides are TGTGCCAGCAGTTTAAGGGGGCTATATGGCTACACCTTC.

The chain uses TRBV3-1 (or the pseudogene TRBV3-2) and TRBJ1-6; D remains unclear. Trimming pared 5 bases from V and 6 bases from J, leaving 8 bases between. There are 13 residues in the CDR3. Germline V gives CDR1 LGHDT, CDR2 YNNKEL (reference sequence). The CDR3 loop is CASSTRSNSPLHF. Written as DNA, the CDR3 is TGTGCCAGCAGCACCCGGAGTAATTCACCCCTCCACTTT.

This chain connects TRBV29-1 to TRBJ2-3; 8 nucleotides agree with TRBD1. V was clipped by 5 bases and J by 6 bases; unmatched bases: 10. Germline values: CDR1 SQVTM, CDR2 ANQGSEA. There are 14 residues in the CDR3. CDR3 amino acids: CSVSNQGARDTQYF. The CDR3 nucleotides read TGCAGCGTTTCGAATCAGGGGGCGAGGGATACGCAGTATTTT.

This chain links TRBV7-2 with TRBJ2-5, with TRBD2 matching 9 bases. The CDR3 length is 14 residues. V lost 3 bases to trimming and J lost 2 bases; unmatched junction nucleotides: 1. Germline V gene sequence: CDR1 SGHTA, CDR2 FQGNSA. The DNA for the CDR3 is TGTGCCAGCAGCTTCGGACTAGCGCAAGAGACCCAGTACTTC. Its protein is CASSFGLAQETQYF. Full variable domain (outside the CDR3, taken from reference TRBV7-2 and TRBJ2-5): GAGVSQSPSNKVTEKGKDVELRCDPISGHTALYWYRQSLGQGLEFLIYFQGNSAPDKSGLPSDRFSAERTGGSVSTLTIQRTQQEDSAVYLCASSFGLAQETQYFGPGTRLLVL.

The J gene is TRBJ1-3, the V gene TRBV30; no reliable D call. The V and J ends lost 0 bases and 0 bases respectively, with 9 bases between them. The CDR3 sequence is 15 residues long. Germline lookup yields CDR1 GTSNPN and CDR2 SVGIG (reference sequence). The CDR3 region has the DNA TGTGCCTGGAGTGTACGGGTTAGCTCTGGAAACACCATATATTTT. Translation: CAWSVRVSSGNTIYF.

The chain carries TRBV3-1 (or the pseudogene TRBV3-2) and TRBJ1-2; no clear D gene. The CDR3 runs to 12 residues. Germline-derived CDR1 and CDR2 are LGHDT and YNNKEL (reference sequence). V was clipped by 0 bases and J by 8 bases, with 7 bases between them. CDR3 region: CASSQEISGYTF. The CDR3 nucleotides read TGTGCCAGCAGCCAAGAAATCTCCGGCTACACCTTC.

CDR3 amino acids: CSVEDRRGSSYEQYF. In DNA form, the CDR3 reads TGCAGCGTTGAAGATCGGCGGGGGTCCTCCTACGAGCAGTACTTC. The V gene is TRBV29-1, the J gene TRBJ2-7; 7 bases are shared with TRBD2. The CDR3 length is 15 residues. The V gene's germline CDR1 is SQVTM and CDR2 ANQGSEA. V was pared by 0 bases and J by 0 bases, with 5 bases of the junction left unmatched.

Only a few counts were recorded for this clone. The chain uses TRBV10-3 and TRBJ2-7; perhaps TRBD2 as D (5 bases). The ends were cut back, 3 bases at V and 2 bases at J, with 11 bases in the middle. The CDR3 is made up of 14 amino acids. Germline CDR1 and CDR2: ENHRY and SYGVKD. The chain's CDR3 is CAISERGLPYEQYF. The CDR3 region has the DNA TGTGCCATCAGTGAAAGAGGGTTGCCCTACGAGCAGTACTTC.

The DNA for the CDR3 is TGTGCCAGCAGGCCGCTACAGACCCATGGCTACACCTTC. Amino acids: CASRPLQTHGYTF. This chain uses TRBV11-2 with TRBJ1-2, with D uncertain. The germline V gene encodes CDR1 SGHAT and CDR2 FQNNGV. V lost 6 bases to trimming and J lost 6 bases, with 14 bases between them. The CDR3 length is 13 residues.